This TCR beta chain was identified in a study of tumor-infiltrating lymphocytes in primary liver carcinoma. They got blood RNA out of unsorted whole blood and also pulled out germline DNA. In this sample, this clonotype turned up a few times. The antigen remains unidentified. After removal of 7 bases from V and 4 bases from J, the junction contained 9 bases not matched to a gene. This CDR3 comprises 14 residues. From germline, CDR1 is MDHEN and CDR2 SYDVKM. Study-wide points: The top-250-clone fraction was significantly higher in tumors than in blood (p = 0.039).

TCR beta cDNA was made from around 460 ng total RNA with a constant-region primer. Libraries for TCR beta were built through three nested multiplex PCR rounds, which together made up a slightly modified ARM-PCR procedure. TRBV1-TRBV30 forward primers and a C-beta reverse primer were used in the first two PCR rounds, which each ran for about 11 cycles. Using its own MiXCR run on the multiplex PCR reads, TCRdb lists one record per CDR3 protein. This sample yields hundreds of thousands of distinct CDR3 sequences, of which 50% to 60% are seen a single time; about 17% belongs to the top ten. The TCR was taken from a woman aged 25 to 39 with primary liver carcinoma and hepatitis B virus infection. The V call is TRBV28, the J call TRBJ2-7, with 8 bases that match TRBD2. The sequencing sample was made of peripheral blood. The CDR3 reads CASNPAGGNYEQYF. As DNA, the CDR3 is TGTGCCAGCAATCCGGCGGGAGGAAATTACGAGCAGTACTTC.